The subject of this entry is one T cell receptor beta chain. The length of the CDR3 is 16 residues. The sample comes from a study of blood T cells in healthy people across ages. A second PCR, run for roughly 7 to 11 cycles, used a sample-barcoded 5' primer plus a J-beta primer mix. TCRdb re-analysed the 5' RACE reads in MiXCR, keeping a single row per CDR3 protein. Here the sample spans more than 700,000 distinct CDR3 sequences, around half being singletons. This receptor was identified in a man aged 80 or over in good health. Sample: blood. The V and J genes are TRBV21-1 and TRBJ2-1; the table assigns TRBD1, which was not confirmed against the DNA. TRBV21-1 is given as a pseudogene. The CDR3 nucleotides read TGTGCCAGCAGCGACTACAGGGACAGGGGTAACAATGAGCAGTTCTTC. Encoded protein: CASSDYRDRGNNEQFF.